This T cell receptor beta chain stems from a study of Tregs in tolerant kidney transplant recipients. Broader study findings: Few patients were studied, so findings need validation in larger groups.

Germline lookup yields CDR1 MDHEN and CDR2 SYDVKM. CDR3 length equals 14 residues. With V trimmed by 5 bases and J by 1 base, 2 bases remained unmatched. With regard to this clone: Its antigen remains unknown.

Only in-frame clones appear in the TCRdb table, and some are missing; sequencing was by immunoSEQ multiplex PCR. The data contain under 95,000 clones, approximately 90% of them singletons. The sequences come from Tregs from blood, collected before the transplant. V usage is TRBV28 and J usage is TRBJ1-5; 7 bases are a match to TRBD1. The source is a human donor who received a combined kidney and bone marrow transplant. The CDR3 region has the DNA TGTGCCAGCAGTAACAGGGGAAGCAATCAGCCCCAGCATTTT. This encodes CASSNRGSNQPQHF.